This TCR beta chain was captured by sequencing in a study of T cell responses to AZD1222 COVID-19 vaccine. A note on this clone: The antigen is unknown.

Notes on the study in general: Spike-specific TCR breadth and depth both grew after two AZD1222 doses. Donors were largely white British and mainly female; clonal diversity was possibly underestimated. Sampling captured repertoires only after the peak T cell response.

Pooling covered second doses at about 4 or about 12 weeks. The data were produced by immunoSEQ multiplex PCR, yet TCRdb's version contains in-frame clones alone and is incomplete. This table holds tens of thousands of clones, roughly nine tenths found once. The source is an adult who received the AZD1222 COVID-19 vaccine. Sequenced here: peripheral blood, sampled 28 days after the second AZD1222 dose.

The CDR3 reads CASSISAEGTEAFF. In DNA, the CDR3 is TGTGCCAGTAGTATATCGGCCGAGGGCACTGAAGCTTTCTTT. The chain couples TRBV19 to TRBJ1-1; D unresolved. This CDR3 has 14 amino acids. V dropped 2 bases and J dropped 4 bases, with 11 bases sitting between them. Germline lookup yields CDR1 LNHDA and CDR2 SQIVND (reference sequence).